These 22 T cell receptor beta chains were sequenced from one sample in a study of CD8 T cells in Susac syndrome. With random hexamers, reverse transcription was performed on 0.5 to 1 ug of RNA. TCRdb processed the immunoSEQ multiplex PCR reads anew with MiXCR; each CDR3 protein has one entry. The sample records some 200,000 distinct CDR3 sequences, roughly 95% being singletons. The sequenced sample consisted of CD4+ T cells from PBMCs. These receptors were taken from a human donor with Susac syndrome.

The J gene is TRBJ2-5, the V gene TRBV5-5; possible D gene TRBD1, 6 bases. The V end lost 4 bases, the J end lost 1 base, and 11 bases lay between the germline ends. The CDR3 sequence is 14 residues long. Germline V CDR1 and CDR2: SGHKS, YYEKEE (reference sequence). CDR3 nucleotides: TGTGCCAGCAGCCCCTGGACAGTCCAAGAGACCCAGTACTTC. This encodes CASSPWTVQETQYF.

The chain recombines TRBV20-1 with TRBJ2-1; 9 bases map to TRBD2. Germline CDR1 DFQATT, CDR2 SNEGSKA (reference sequence). The length of the CDR3 is 14 residues. The junction had 8 bases not matched to a gene; V was cut back by 4 bases and J by 7 bases. The CDR3 protein is CSAKSSGVLNEQFF. CDR3 DNA sequence: TGCAGTGCTAAGTCTAGCGGGGTATTGAATGAGCAGTTCTTC.

As concerns this clonotype: The DNA is left out, because the CDR3 cannot be placed on it with certainty; the CDR3 is given as TCRdb lists it. The CDR3 is CASTSGQGISKTQYF. The chain links TRBV19 to TRBJ2-5; the D segment call TRBD1 is taken from the table without a DNA check. The V gene's germline CDR1 is LNHDA and CDR2 SQIVND (reference sequence). The CDR3 is 15 amino acids in total, end residues counted.

The chain has TRBV11-1 and TRBJ2-3, with D possibly TRBD2 on 7 matching bases. This CDR3 has 14 residues. Germline V lookup: CDR1 SGHAT, CDR2 FQDESV (reference sequence). Deletions cut 6 bases from V and 0 bases from J, with 10 bases between. The CDR3 DNA follows: TGTGCCAGCAGGCGGGGGCCTAGCACAGATACGCAGTATTTT. Residues: CASRRGPSTDTQYF.

The chain combines TRBV11-2 with TRBJ2-3, with 13 bases that match TRBD2. Germline CDR1 is SGHAT and CDR2 is FQNNGV. This CDR3 comprises 16 residues. J lost 5 bases, V lost 4 bases, and 6 bases had no gene match. The CDR3: CASSSRTSGGLDTQYF. In nucleotides, the CDR3 is TGTGCCAGCAGCTCCCGGACTAGCGGGGGATTAGATACGCAGTATTTT.

This chain uses TRBV12-5 with TRBJ2-1; 11 nucleotides align to TRBD2. This CDR3 spans 13 amino acids. Germline V gene data show CDR1 as LGHNT and CDR2 as FRNRAP. After removal of 5 bases from V and 13 bases from J, the junction contained 7 bases not matched to a gene. The CDR3 nucleotides read TGTGCTAGTGGTCTCCCCCTAGCGGGGGGACAGTTCTTC. Translated, it gives CASGLPLAGGQFF.

This chain connects TRBV18 to TRBJ1-1; D is ambiguous. Germline CDR1 is KGHSH and CDR2 is LQKENI. The CDR3 is made up of 15 amino acids. V was trimmed by 3 bases and J by 1 base, leaving 12 bases between them. The CDR3: CASSPSLQANTEAFF. The CDR3 DNA reads as TGTGCCAGCTCACCTAGCCTCCAGGCGAACACTGAAGCTTTCTTT. Filled out from reference TRBV18 and TRBJ1-1, the complete variable domain reads NAGVMQNPRHLVRRRGQEARLRCSPMKGHSHVYWYRQLPEEGLKFMVYLQKENIIDESGMPKERFSAEFPKEGPSILRIQQVVRGDSAAYFCASSPSLQANTEAFFGQGTRLTVV.

This clonotype was seen a few times. The J gene is TRBJ2-7, the V gene TRBV9; 10 bases line up with TRBD2. The ends lost 0 bases at V and 0 bases at J; junction bases unmatched: 3. The CDR3 is made up of 16 amino acids. Per the germline V gene, CDR1 is SGDLS and CDR2 is YYNGEE. CDR3 nucleotide sequence: TGTGCCAGCAGCGTAGCGGCTAGCGGGGGCTCCTACGAGCAGTACTTC. Amino acids: CASSVAASGGSYEQYF.

The chain uses TRBV12-3 or TRBV12-4 and TRBJ2-2; no reliable D call. Trimming took 6 bases from V and 3 from J, leaving 11 bases between them. The CDR3 contains 14 residues. Here the CDR3 reads CASSLQEYTGELFF. In DNA form, the CDR3 reads TGTGCCAGCAGCCTCCAGGAATACACCGGGGAGCTGTTTTTT.

The chain uses TRBV20-1 and TRBJ2-1; a possible D gene is TRBD2 (6 bases). CDR1 and CDR2 from the germline V gene are DFQATT and SNEGSKA (reference sequence). Trimming left V 5 bases short and J 0 bases short, with 11 bases between. This CDR3 has 14 residues. CDR3 loop: CSAFDGSSYNEQFF. The CDR3 DNA reads as TGCAGTGCTTTCGACGGGAGCTCCTACAATGAGCAGTTCTTC.

J is TRBJ2-7 and V is TRBV19; 9 nucleotides match TRBD1. V gave up 2 bases and J gave up 7 bases; unmatched junction bases: 9. CDR1 is LNHDA and CDR2 is SQIVND in the germline V gene (reference sequence). The CDR3 length is 15 residues. The CDR3 region is CASSITGRTGEEQYF. CDR3 DNA: TGTGCCAGTAGTATAACCGGGCGGACAGGGGAGGAGCAGTACTTC.

The chain combines TRBV5-1 with TRBJ1-6; 11 bases match TRBD1. The CDR3 is made up of 16 amino acids. The V segment lost 4 bases and the J segment 9 bases; nucleotides outside the gene matches: 9. In germline, CDR1 is SGHRS, CDR2 YFSETQ. In DNA form, the CDR3 reads TGCGCCAGCAGCCCCCGGGACAGGGGGGATAGTTCACCCCTCCACTTT. The encoded protein is CASSPRDRGDSSPLHF.

The chain joins TRBV30 to TRBJ2-1, with D possibly TRBD2 on 6 matching bases. V was shortened by 5 bases and J by 2 bases, with 10 bases between the two germline ends. Germline values: CDR1 GTSNPN, CDR2 SVGIG (reference sequence). The CDR3 contains 13 residues. CDR3 loop: CAWSGLPYNEQFF. The CDR3 bases are TGTGCCTGGTCGGGACTTCCCTACAATGAGCAGTTCTTC. The whole variable domain, filled in from reference TRBV30 and TRBJ2-1, reads SQTIHQWPATLVQPVGSPLSLECTVEGTSNPNLYWYRQAAGRGLQLLFYSVGIGQISSEVPQNLSASRPQDRQFILSSKKLLLSDSGFYLCAWSGLPYNEQFFGPGTRLTVL.

The chain recombines TRBV15 with TRBJ2-1; a weak D match, TRBD2 (6 bases). The V and J ends lost 0 bases and 9 bases respectively, with 15 bases between them. Germline CDR1 reads LNHNV; CDR2 reads YYDKDF (reference sequence). The CDR3 loop spans 15 amino acids. CDR3: CATSRDRRRETEQFF. The DNA for the CDR3 is TGTGCCACCAGCAGAGATAGAAGGAGGGAAACTGAGCAGTTCTTC.

The gene calls are TRBV6-5 and TRBJ1-5, with a possible D match to TRBD1 (5 bases). Germline V gene sequence: CDR1 MNHEY, CDR2 SVGAGI. V shed 9 bases and J shed 5 bases, with 17 bases lying between them. This CDR3 is built from 14 residues. The CDR3 nucleotides read TGTGCCAGTAAACTCAACGGGGGGTATCAGCCCCAGCATTTT. It yields the protein CASKLNGGYQPQHF.

The chain couples TRBV30 to TRBJ1-2; a possible D gene is TRBD1 (6 bases). This CDR3 is 13 amino acids long. Germline loops: CDR1 GTSNPN, CDR2 SVGIG (reference sequence). V was cut by 1 base and J by 8 bases, with 14 bases left in between. The CDR3 DNA follows: TGTGCCTGGAGTGCGACAGGCGAAGGGGGCTACACCTTC. It translates to CAWSATGEGGYTF.

CDR3 amino acids: CASSLPKQYF. Written as DNA, the CDR3 is TGTGCCAGCAGCCTCCCCAAGCAGTACTTC. V and J are TRBV7-9 and TRBJ2-7; D is undetermined. The V gene's germline CDR1 is SEHNR and CDR2 FQNEAQ (reference sequence). Trimming stripped 5 bases from V and 8 bases from J, with 7 bases between. The length of the CDR3 is 10 residues.

The chain joins TRBV14 to TRBJ1-6, with D hard to call. Germline values: CDR1 SGHDN, CDR2 FVKESK. Trimming removed 3 bases at V and 12 bases at J, with 9 bases between. CDR3 length: 12 amino acids. CDR3: CASSQARVPLHF. The CDR3 DNA sequence: TGTGCCAGCAGCCAGGCCAGAGTACCCCTCCACTTT.

The DNA for the CDR3 is TGCAGTGCTAGAGTGGTGGGGGTCACAGATACGCAGTATTTT. This codes for CSARVVGVTDTQYF. V usage is TRBV20-1 and J usage is TRBJ2-3; D tentatively fits TRBD1 or TRBD2 (5 bases each). There are 14 residues in the CDR3. The germline V gene encodes CDR1 DFQATT and CDR2 SNEGSKA (reference sequence). Trimming cost V 1 base and J 2 bases, with 10 bases left between them.

This chain connects TRBV7-9 to TRBJ1-6, with D perhaps TRBD1 (6 bases). Trimming removed 2 bases from V and 8 bases from J, with 13 bases in between. This CDR3 contains 15 residues. Germline V gene lookup returns CDR1 SEHNR and CDR2 FQNEAQ (reference sequence). This CDR3 is CASSLLQGVDSPLHF. DNA of the CDR3: TGTGCCAGCAGCTTACTACAGGGAGTAGATTCACCCCTCCACTTT.

V and J are TRBV30 and TRBJ2-1; D gene ambiguous. The CDR3 has 14 amino acids. Germline V CDR1 and CDR2: GTSNPN, SVGIG (reference sequence). V lost 3 bases and J 7 bases, leaving 16 bases between the germline ends. CDR3 residues: CAWSQEKGWNEQFF. The CDR3, as DNA: TGTGCCTGGAGCCAGGAAAAAGGGTGGAATGAGCAGTTCTTC.

The chain carries TRBV2 and TRBJ2-7; D is perhaps TRBD2 (5 bases). V was trimmed by 4 bases and J by 3 bases, leaving 7 bases between them. The CDR3 totals 12 residues. Per germline, CDR1 SNHLY and CDR2 FYNNEI. The CDR3 sequence is CASSVRGYEQYF. DNA of the CDR3: TGTGCCAGCAGTGTTCGGGGCTACGAGCAGTACTTC.